Presented here are 15 T cell receptor beta chains from one specimen sequenced in a study of CD8 T cells in Susac syndrome (dated by TCRdb to the late 2010s). Library prep was done by the immunoSEQ multiplex PCR assay. RNA was extracted with the RNeasy kit and 0.5 to 1 ug was reverse transcribed using random hexamers. The public sequencing data were trimmed at Q25 with fastp and processed into clonotypes with MiXCR by TCRdb, which kept only in-frame beta chains. Every distinct CDR3 protein forms one entry, paired with its most common genes and DNA. The sample table shows tens of thousands of distinct CDR3 sequences, and 90% to 95% are seen once. The biggest ten clones account for 0.45% to 0.65% of the sample. Sample: CD8+ T cells from PBMCs. The receptors derive from a human donor in good health.

The rearrangement uses TRBV10-3 and TRBJ2-7; D gene ambiguous. Trimming took off 2 bases at V and 1 base at J, with 3 bases between the two ends. In germline, CDR1 is ENHRY, CDR2 SYGVKD. The length of the CDR3 is 12 residues. CDR3 sequence (DNA): TGTGCCATCAGTGAGGGGTCCTACGAGCAGTACTTC. It specifies CAISEGSYEQYF.

The CDR3 loop is CSAPLGLAGYYEQYF. The CDR3 nucleotides read TGCAGTGCCCCATTAGGACTAGCGGGATACTACGAGCAGTACTTC. V and J are TRBV20-1 and TRBJ2-7; 12 bases are a match to TRBD2. CDR1 is DFQATT, CDR2 SNEGSKA, per germline (reference sequence). CDR3 length: 15 residues. V was pared by 6 bases and J by 3 bases, with 9 bases of the junction left unmatched.

The chain has TRBV29-1 and TRBJ1-4; tentatively, D is TRBD1 (5 bases). The germline V gene encodes CDR1 SQVTM and CDR2 ANQGSEA. The V end lost 7 bases, the J end lost 2 bases, and 14 bases lay between the germline ends. The CDR3 runs 14 residues. In nucleotides, the CDR3 is TGCAGCGGCGCGCAGGGTTCCACTAATGAAAAACTGTTTTTT. Translated: CSGAQGSTNEKLFF.

The V and J genes are TRBV7-6 and TRBJ2-7; TRBD1 might be the D (6 bases). The length of the CDR3 is 14 residues. Germline values: CDR1 SGHVS, CDR2 FNYEAQ. V gave up 5 bases and J gave up 4 bases, with 15 bases separating them. CDR3 residues: CASSPGQIPYEQYF. DNA for the CDR3: TGTGCCAGCAGCCCAGGACAGATACCTTACGAGCAGTACTTC.

The chain uses TRBV20-1 and TRBJ2-5; 12 bases match TRBD2. Trimming removed 0 bases from V and 5 bases from J; junction bases left unmatched: 7. Germline values: CDR1 DFQATT, CDR2 SNEGSKA (reference sequence). The CDR3 is 16 amino acids. The CDR3 protein is CSARDLTSGSWETQYF. Written as DNA, the CDR3 is TGCAGTGCTAGAGATCTGACTAGCGGGAGTTGGGAGACCCAGTACTTC.

The chain carries TRBV7-6 and TRBJ2-1; 7 bases map to TRBD2. Trimming cost V 4 bases and J 0 bases; bases outside gene matches: 9. The CDR3 is made up of 17 amino acids. In germline, CDR1 is SGHVS, CDR2 FNYEAQ. The CDR3 sequence: CASSSFPSGNSYNEQFF. In nucleotides, the CDR3 is TGTGCCAGCAGCTCCTTCCCTAGCGGTAACTCCTACAATGAGCAGTTCTTC.

The chain joins TRBV12-3 or TRBV12-4 to TRBJ1-1, with 7 bases that match TRBD1. This CDR3 is built from 17 residues. V lost 4 bases to trimming and J lost 0 bases; unmatched junction nucleotides: 11. CDR3 sequence: CASSSDRAWGLNTEAFF. CDR3 DNA sequence: TGTGCCAGCAGTTCCGACAGGGCCTGGGGCCTGAACACTGAAGCTTTCTTT.

The chain is built from TRBV7-9 and TRBJ2-2; the D gene is possibly TRBD2 (5 bases). This CDR3 region has 17 residues. From germline, CDR1 is SEHNR and CDR2 FQNEAQ (reference sequence). The ends were cut back, 2 bases at V and 0 bases at J, with 13 bases in the middle. For the CDR3, the DNA is TGTGCCAGCAGCTTAAGGAGGTCAACGGCGAACACCGGGGAGCTGTTTTTT. Encoded protein: CASSLRRSTANTGELFF.

With regard to this clonotype: The junction and the germline gene differ at one end; a read error may be behind it. The V and J genes are TRBV29-1 and TRBJ2-3, with 9 bases fitting TRBD2. This CDR3 is 15 amino acids long. Germline lookup yields CDR1 SQVTM and CDR2 ANQGSEA. CDR3 protein: CSVEVAGEHTDTQYF. The CDR3 DNA is TGCAGCGTCGAAGTAGCGGGAGAACACACAGATACGCAGTATTTT.

The chain has TRBV28 and TRBJ2-7; possible D gene TRBD2, 5 bases. V shed 3 bases and J shed 4 bases, with 13 bases lying between them. Germline CDR1 and CDR2: MDHEN and SYDVKM. The CDR3 runs to 14 residues. CDR3 amino acids: CASSLEVRRYEQYF. The DNA for the CDR3 is TGTGCCAGCAGTTTGGAGGTCCGACGGTACGAGCAGTACTTC.

This clonotype was seen once. The V and J genes are TRBV30 and TRBJ2-7; tentatively, D is TRBD1 (6 bases). V was pared by 0 bases and J by 3 bases, with 12 bases between. The germline V gene has CDR1 GTSNPN and CDR2 SVGIG (reference sequence). The CDR3 totals 14 residues. The CDR3 sequence is CAWSVSQGSYEQYF. The CDR3, as DNA: TGTGCCTGGAGTGTAAGCCAGGGGAGCTACGAGCAGTACTTC.

The chain recombines TRBV14 with TRBJ1-2; 9 positions match TRBD1. CDR1 and CDR2 from the germline V gene are SGHDN and FVKESK. J lost 3 bases, V lost 0 bases, and 5 bases had no gene match. This CDR3 has 16 amino acids. The CDR3, as DNA: TGTGCCAGCAGCCAAGATTGGGACAGGGCTTACTATGGCTACACCTTC. It yields the protein CASSQDWDRAYYGYTF.

V usage is TRBV27 and J usage is TRBJ2-1; 12 bases agree with TRBD2. The germline CDR1 and CDR2 sequences are MNHEY and SMNVEV (reference sequence). V was pared by 5 bases and J by 5 bases, with 4 bases of the junction left unmatched. This CDR3 has 15 amino acids. CDR3 sequence reads: CASSPGTSGHNEQFF. CDR3 in DNA: TGTGCCAGCAGTCCGGGGACTAGCGGGCACAATGAGCAGTTCTTC.

Points on this clonotype: The conserved closing phenylalanine or tryptophan is absent in this CDR3, likely reflecting a read error. It is unclear where the CDR3 begins or ends on the DNA, so no DNA is shown, and the CDR3 is as TCRdb lists it. This chain connects TRBV28 to TRBJ2-1; the listed D gene, TRBD2, was not tested against the DNA. The CDR3 extends over 13 residues, inclusive of both ends. Germline V gene sequence: CDR1 MDHEN, CDR2 SYDVKM. The CDR3 reads CASSLSRTSARSI.

The count of this clonotype is one. V usage is TRBV9 and J usage is TRBJ2-7; 7 nucleotides agree with TRBD2. The CDR3 sequence is 14 residues long. After removal of 0 bases from V and 0 bases from J, the junction contained 0 bases not matched to a gene. Per the germline V gene, CDR1 is SGDLS and CDR2 is YYNGEE. The CDR3, as DNA: TGTGCCAGCAGCGTAGGGGACTACTCCTACGAGCAGTACTTC. It specifies CASSVGDYSYEQYF.